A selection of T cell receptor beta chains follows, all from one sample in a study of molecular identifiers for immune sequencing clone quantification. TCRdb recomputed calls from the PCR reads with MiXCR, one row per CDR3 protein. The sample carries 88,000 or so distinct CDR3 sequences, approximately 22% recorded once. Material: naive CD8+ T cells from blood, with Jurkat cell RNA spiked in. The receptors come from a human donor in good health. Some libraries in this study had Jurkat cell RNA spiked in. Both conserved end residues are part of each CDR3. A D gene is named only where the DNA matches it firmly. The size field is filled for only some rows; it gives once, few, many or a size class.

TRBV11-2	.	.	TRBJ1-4	CASSGRINEKLFF	TGTGCCAGCAGCGGCCGCATTAATGAAAAACTGTTTTTT
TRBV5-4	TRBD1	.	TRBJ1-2	CASSSGQAHGYTF	TGTGCCAGCAGCTCCGGACAGGCTCATGGCTACACCTTC
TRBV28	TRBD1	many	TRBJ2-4	CASSPRDRGSIQYF	TGTGCCAGCAGTCCCAGGGACAGAGGGAGCATTCAGTACTTC
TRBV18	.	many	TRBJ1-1	CASSSNGGDTEAFF	TGTGCCAGCTCAAGCAATGGGGGTGACACTGAAGCTTTCTTT
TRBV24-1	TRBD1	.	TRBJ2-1	CATGSRDRGNEQFF	TGTGCCACCGGTTCACGGGACAGGGGGAATGAGCAGTTCTTC
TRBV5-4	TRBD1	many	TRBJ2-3	CASRDQGADTQYF	TGTGCCAGCAGGGACCAGGGGGCAGATACGCAGTATTTT
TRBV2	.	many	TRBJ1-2	CANHRGYGYTF	TGTGCCAACCACCGGGGCTATGGCTACACCTTC
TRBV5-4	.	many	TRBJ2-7	CASSSLLDSLGEQYF	TGTGCCAGCAGCTCCTTGTTGGACAGCCTGGGGGAGCAGTACTTC
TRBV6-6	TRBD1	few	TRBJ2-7	CASSYQGQYYEQYF	TGTGCCAGCAGTTACCAGGGACAGTACTACGAGCAGTACTTC
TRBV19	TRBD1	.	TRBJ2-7	CASSMGQGIYEQYF	TGTGCCAGTAGTATGGGACAGGGTATATACGAGCAGTACTTC
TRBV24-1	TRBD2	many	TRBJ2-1	CATSDYVAGGQVGEQFF	TGTGCCACCAGTGATTACGTAGCGGGAGGCCAGGTTGGTGAGCAGTTCTTC